The 9 T cell receptor beta chains in this list originate from one sample, sequenced in a study of shared clonotypes between healthy human individuals. Only in-frame clones appear in the TCRdb table, and some are missing; sequencing was by immunoSEQ multiplex PCR. The data contain about 2.1 million clones, 80% to 95% of them singletons. Naive-designated CD8 cells lacked CD45RO, were positively enriched for CCR7, and omitted terminally differentiated effector memory CD45RA+ cells. The sequencing input was naive CD8+ T cells from PBMCs. The receptors derive from a man between 18 and 29 years old in good health. Some clones in this sample may be carry-over from other donors' samples.

This chain uses TRBV2 with TRBJ2-1; D call uncertain. In germline, CDR1 is SNHLY, CDR2 FYNNEI. Trimming took 5 bases from V and 2 from J, leaving 16 bases between them. CDR3 size: 16 residues. The CDR3 sequence: CASSSWTGGTYNEQFF. The CDR3 nucleotides are TGTGCCAGCAGTTCTTGGACGGGCGGCACCTACAATGAGCAGTTCTTC.

The chain employs TRBV15 and TRBJ2-3, with 7 positions matching TRBD2. CDR3 length: 16 amino acids. After removal of 1 base from V and 0 bases from J, the junction contained 4 bases not matched to a gene. CDR1 and CDR2 from the germline V gene are LNHNV and YYDKDF (reference sequence). The DNA of the CDR3 is TGTGCCACCAGCAGAGGTAGCGGGCCTAGCACAGATACGCAGTATTTT. This sequence encodes CATSRGSGPSTDTQYF.

V gene TRBV11-2 combines with J gene TRBJ2-7; D is perhaps TRBD1 or TRBD2 (6 bases each). The CDR3 covers 17 residues. V lost 4 bases, J lost 4 bases, and 23 bases lay in between. Germline values: CDR1 SGHAT, CDR2 FQNNGV. The CDR3 coding sequence is TGTGCCAGCAGCTCCCGGGACACCCCGACTAGTTGGTACGAGCAGTACTTC. As protein: CASSSRDTPTSWYEQYF.

This clone showed up just once. The rearrangement links TRBV4-1 to TRBJ1-1; 7 nucleotides align to TRBD1. The junction had 11 bases not matched to a gene; V was cut back by 1 base and J by 0 bases. The germline gives CDR1 MGHRA, CDR2 YSYEKL. The CDR3 contains 18 residues. CDR3 residues: CASSQAYKGASMNTEAFF. CDR3 nucleotide sequence: TGCGCCAGCAGCCAAGCGTACAAGGGGGCTTCGATGAACACTGAAGCTTTCTTT.

The rearrangement uses TRBV9 and TRBJ2-1; D is tentatively TRBD1 or TRBD2 (6 bases each). V gave up 4 bases and J gave up 9 bases, with 20 bases separating them. The CDR3 has 15 residues. Germline-derived CDR1 and CDR2 are SGDLS and YYNGEE. The CDR3 protein is CASSPQKGGEGEQFF. The CDR3 nucleotides read TGTGCCAGCAGCCCCCAGAAGGGGGGCGAGGGTGAGCAGTTCTTC. Combining the CDR3 with reference TRBV9 and TRBJ2-1 gives the whole variable domain DSGVTQTPKHLITATGQRVTLRCSPRSGDLSVYWYQQSLDQGLQFLIQYYNGEERAKGNILERFSAQQFPDLHSELNLSSLELGDSALYFCASSPQKGGEGEQFFGPGTRLTVL.

The J gene is TRBJ2-3, the V gene TRBV5-1; D is perhaps TRBD2 (6 bases). The CDR3 sequence is 15 residues long. The germline CDR1 and CDR2 sequences are SGHRS and YFSETQ. Trimming removed 5 bases from V and 4 bases from J, with 17 bases in between. CDR3 sequence reads: CASSWNPGEADTQYF. In nucleotides, the CDR3 is TGCGCCAGCAGTTGGAATCCGGGGGAGGCAGATACGCAGTATTTT.

This chain links TRBV9 with TRBJ2-3; D not certain. The CDR3 is 16 residues long. The V and J ends lost 0 bases and 1 base respectively, with 12 bases between them. Germline V CDR1 and CDR2: SGDLS, YYNGEE. Here the CDR3 reads CASSVARVVGTDTQYF. The DNA for the CDR3 is TGTGCCAGCAGCGTAGCTCGAGTAGTGGGCACAGATACGCAGTATTTT. Looking up the rest from reference TRBV9 and TRBJ2-3 gives the full variable domain: DSGVTQTPKHLITATGQRVTLRCSPRSGDLSVYWYQQSLDQGLQFLIQYYNGEERAKGNILERFSAQQFPDLHSELNLSSLELGDSALYFCASSVARVVGTDTQYFGPGTRLTVL.

The genes are TRBV29-1 and TRBJ1-2; TRBD1 matches at 7 bases. This CDR3 has 14 residues. Trimming at V came to 6 bases and at J to 2 bases, leaving 9 bases not matched to a gene. The germline V gene encodes CDR1 SQVTM and CDR2 ANQGSEA. The CDR3 reads CSVLPTGANYGYTF. The CDR3, as DNA: TGCAGCGTCCTACCCACAGGGGCCAACTATGGCTACACCTTC.

The J gene is TRBJ2-1, the V gene TRBV9; unclear D gene. The CDR3 spans 13 residues. The germline CDR1 and CDR2 sequences are SGDLS and YYNGEE. V dropped 4 bases and J dropped 4 bases, with 9 bases sitting between them. In DNA, the CDR3 is TGTGCCAGCAGCCTAGACCGATACAATGAGCAGTTCTTC. This gives the protein CASSLDRYNEQFF.